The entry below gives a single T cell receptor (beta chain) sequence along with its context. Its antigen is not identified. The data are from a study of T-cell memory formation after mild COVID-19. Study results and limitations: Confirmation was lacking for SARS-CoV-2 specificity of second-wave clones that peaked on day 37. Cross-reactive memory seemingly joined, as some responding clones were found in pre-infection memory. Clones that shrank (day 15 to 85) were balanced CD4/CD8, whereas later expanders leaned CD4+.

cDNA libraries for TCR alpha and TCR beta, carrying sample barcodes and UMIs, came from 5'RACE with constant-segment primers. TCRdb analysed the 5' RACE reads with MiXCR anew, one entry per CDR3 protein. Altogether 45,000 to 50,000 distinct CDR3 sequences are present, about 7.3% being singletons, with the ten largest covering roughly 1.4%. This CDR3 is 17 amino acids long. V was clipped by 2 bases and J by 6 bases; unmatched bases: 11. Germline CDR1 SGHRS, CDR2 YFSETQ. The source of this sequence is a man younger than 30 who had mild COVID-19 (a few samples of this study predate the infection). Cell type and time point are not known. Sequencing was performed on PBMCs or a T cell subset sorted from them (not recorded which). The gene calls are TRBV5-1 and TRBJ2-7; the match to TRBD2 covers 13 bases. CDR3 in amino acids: CASSFRPSGLAGTEQYF. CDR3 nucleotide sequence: TGCGCCAGCAGCTTCCGCCCGTCGGGACTAGCGGGGACCGAGCAGTACTTC. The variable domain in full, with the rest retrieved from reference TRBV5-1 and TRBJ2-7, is KAGVTQTPRYLIKTRGQQVTLSCSPISGHRSVSWYQQTPGQGLQFLFEYFSETQRNKGNFPGRFSGRQFSNSRSEMNVSTLELGDSALYLCASSFRPSGLAGTEQYFGPGTRLTVT.